This TCR beta chain was recovered during a study of blood T cell repertoires in COVID-19. About the research overall: Sites across the United States, Italy and Spain contributed samples from acute and convalescent COVID-19.

The germline V gene encodes CDR1 LGHNA and CDR2 YSLEER. The CDR3 is made up of 14 amino acids. V was pared by 0 bases and J by 7 bases, with 5 bases of the junction left unmatched. Patients at the Seattle site were enrolled during active infection and followed longitudinally. In the study's own analysis: Scientists estimated how many nucleated cells there were by amplifying reference gene primers. Some clones are missing from TCRdb's copy, which holds only in-frame ones; the method was immunoSEQ multiplex PCR. Clone size and the V and J calls come from that table; the DNA yielded D and trimming. The sample has 400,000 or so clones, approximately 90% seen once.

V and J are TRBV4-3 and TRBJ1-2; 7 bases align to TRBD1. This clonotype originated in a woman in her thirties or forties with COVID-19, enrolled during active disease. The sequencing sample was made of peripheral blood. The CDR3 spells CASSQDRRTGGYTF. Here the CDR3 DNA reads TGCGCCAGCAGCCAAGATAGGAGGACAGGTGGCTACACCTTC.